This entry features one T cell receptor beta chain sequence. Sequencing used immunoSEQ multiplex PCR; TCRdb keeps in-frame clones, though not all of them. Among about 440,000 clones, 85% to 90% were seen once, and the ten largest hold about 4.5%. The data originate from a study of blood T cell repertoires in COVID-19. J lost 4 bases, V lost 1 base, and 14 bases had no gene match. The V gene's germline CDR1 is SGHNT and CDR2 YYREEE (reference sequence). CDR3 length equals 18 residues. V gene TRBV5-4 combines with J gene TRBJ2-3; 8 bases align to TRBD1. Input material: peripheral blood. The clonotype was recovered from a woman younger than 45 with acute or convalescent COVID-19. CDR3 in amino acids: CASSLSPPTIQGADTQYF. The CDR3 bases are TGTGCCAGCAGCTTGTCTCCTCCAACAATACAGGGGGCAGATACGCAGTATTTT.